These 26 T cell receptor beta chains share one sample of origin, sequenced in a study of blood T cell repertoires in COVID-19. Generated by immunoSEQ multiplex PCR, the TCRdb table keeps only in-frame clones and is missing some. Of some 120,000 clones listed, roughly 90% are singletons. The sample consisted of peripheral blood. Receptors originate from a man aged 45-60 years with active COVID-19.

The rearrangement links TRBV19 to TRBJ1-1; TRBD1 matches 9 bases. The ends lost 7 bases at V and 5 bases at J; junction bases unmatched: 8. The CDR3 is 14 residues long. Germline V gives CDR1 LNHDA, CDR2 SQIVND (reference sequence). CDR3 sequence reads: CASTLQGARTEAFF. The CDR3 DNA follows: TGTGCCAGTACCCTACAGGGGGCGAGGACTGAAGCTTTCTTT.

The table lists this clone with a count of one. The DNA of the CDR3 is TGTGCCAGCAGCCCACAGGGGGCAGGTGGCTACACCTTC. Its translation: CASSPQGAGGYTF. The chain has TRBV2 and TRBJ1-2; the match to TRBD1 covers 9 bases. This CDR3 is 13 amino acids long. Germline loops: CDR1 SNHLY, CDR2 FYNNEI. Losses at the gene ends were 6 bases for V and 7 bases for J; bases not matched to a gene: 6.

V is TRBV19 and J is TRBJ1-1; 7 nucleotides match TRBD1. The V and J ends lost 5 bases and 2 bases, in that order; junction bases with no gene match: 5. CDR1 and CDR2 from the germline V gene are LNHDA and SQIVND (reference sequence). There are 14 residues in the CDR3. The CDR3 protein is CASSSNRGNTEAFF. CDR3 in DNA: TGTGCCAGTAGTTCCAACAGGGGTAACACTGAAGCTTTCTTT.

The chain employs TRBV18 and TRBJ2-3, with D tentatively TRBD2 (5 bases). The CDR3 spans 16 residues. The germline gives CDR1 KGHSH, CDR2 LQKENI. Trimming took off 2 bases at V and 2 bases at J, with 14 bases between the two ends. The CDR3 DNA sequence: TGTGCCAGCTCACCAGTCGCTAGCTCCACCACAGATACGCAGTATTTT. As protein: CASSPVASSTTDTQYF.

This rearrangement joins TRBV25-1 to TRBJ2-1; 11 nucleotides agree with TRBD2. CDR1 is MGHDK and CDR2 is SYGVNS in the germline V gene. Trimming at V came to 3 bases and at J to 10 bases, leaving 11 bases not matched to a gene. The CDR3 extends over 16 amino acids. The CDR3: CASSDLGLAGGDEQFF. CDR3 DNA sequence: TGTGCCAGCAGTGATTTAGGGCTAGCGGGAGGAGACGAGCAGTTCTTC. The full variable domain, rest sourced from reference TRBV25-1 and TRBJ2-1, is EADIYQTPRYLVIGTGKKITLECSQTMGHDKMYWYQQDPGMELHLIHYSYGVNSTEKGDLSSESTVSRIRTEHFPLTLESARPSHTSQYLCASSDLGLAGGDEQFFGPGTRLTVL.

V and J are TRBV7-2 and TRBJ2-1, with a tentative D call TRBD2 (5 bases). V dropped 0 bases and J dropped 8 bases, with 14 bases sitting between them. Germline CDR1 and CDR2: SGHTA and FQGNSA. The CDR3 is 15 residues long. CDR3 sequence (DNA): TGTGCCAGCAGCTTAGCGGGAGTACAAAAGGATGAGCAGTTCTTC. It encodes CASSLAGVQKDEQFF.

The V gene is TRBV6-6, the J gene TRBJ2-1; the D is unclear. The CDR3 extends over 12 amino acids. CDR1 MNHNY and CDR2 SVGAGI come from the germline V gene (reference sequence). Between the trimmed V and J ends, which lost 5 bases and 5 bases, there was a span of 7 bases. Here the CDR3 reads CASSPSNNEQFF. The CDR3 region has the DNA TGTGCCAGCAGTCCTTCTAACAATGAGCAGTTCTTC.

V and J are TRBV6-1 and TRBJ2-4, with 7 positions matching TRBD1. CDR1 and CDR2 from the germline V gene are MNHNS and SASEGT. Trimming took 2 bases from V and 0 from J; bases not matched to a gene: 4. The CDR3 contains 16 residues. The CDR3 is CASSEQQGLAKNIQYF. The CDR3 region has the DNA TGTGCCAGCAGTGAACAACAGGGGCTAGCCAAAAACATTCAGTACTTC.

CDR3 in amino acids: CASTPPGSSYNEQFF. The CDR3 DNA reads as TGTGCCAGCACCCCCCCGGGGTCCTCCTACAATGAGCAGTTCTTC. The chain carries TRBV6-5 and TRBJ2-1; the D gene is possibly TRBD2 (5 bases). Between the trimmed V and J ends, which lost 7 bases and 0 bases, there was a span of 13 bases. CDR1 and CDR2 (germline): MNHEY, SVGAGI. The CDR3 consists of 15 residues.

This clone showed up many times. The chain joins TRBV5-1 to TRBJ2-2; 10 nucleotides match TRBD2. The CDR3 length is 15 residues. CDR1 and CDR2 (germline): SGHRS, YFSETQ. The trim removed 0 bases at V and 6 bases at J, leaving 2 bases unmatched. CDR3 coding DNA: TGCGCCAGCAGCTTGGCGGGGACTAGCGCCGGGGAGCTGTTTTTT. Residues: CASSLAGTSAGELFF.

The V and J genes are TRBV29-1 and TRBJ1-1, with D possibly matching TRBD1 (5 bases). This CDR3 has 12 residues. Germline-derived CDR1 and CDR2 are SQVTM and ANQGSEA. As DNA, the CDR3 is TGCGCGGGGGGAGGCATGAACACTGAAGCTTTCTTT. Amino acids: CAGGGMNTEAFF.

The chain recombines TRBV6-5 with TRBJ1-2; D is ambiguous. Germline lookup yields CDR1 MNHEY and CDR2 SVGAGI. V lost 0 bases and J lost 4, with 9 bases in between. The CDR3 has 14 residues. The CDR3 nucleotides read TGTGCCAGCAGTTACTCGCCTCACTTCTATGGCTACACCTTC. Translating it yields CASSYSPHFYGYTF.

V usage is TRBV11-2 and J usage is TRBJ1-3; the D is unclear. CDR1 SGHAT and CDR2 FQNNGV come from the germline V gene. The CDR3 loop spans 13 amino acids. V lost 1 base, J lost 7 bases, and 8 bases lay in between. The CDR3 sequence: CASSLGLENTIYF. The CDR3 DNA is TGTGCCAGCAGCTTAGGTTTGGAGAACACCATATATTTT.

This chain uses TRBV3-1 (or the pseudogene TRBV3-2) with TRBJ1-4, with D possibly matching TRBD1 (6 bases). Germline V gene data show CDR1 as LGHDT and CDR2 as YNNKEL (reference sequence). Trimming left V 3 bases short and J 7 bases short, with 15 bases between. CDR3 size: 15 residues. This CDR3 is CASSHPWGQGEKLFF. The CDR3 nucleotides read TGTGCCAGCAGCCACCCGTGGGGGCAGGGTGAAAAACTGTTTTTT.

The chain joins TRBV19 to TRBJ1-2; D ambiguous. V lost 5 bases and J 4 bases, leaving 11 bases between the germline ends. From germline, CDR1 is LNHDA and CDR2 SQIVND (reference sequence). This CDR3 has 13 amino acids. The CDR3 nucleotides read TGTGCCAGTAGTCAGGTTGCGGGCTATGGCTACACCTTC. It encodes CASSQVAGYGYTF.

This chain uses TRBV6-6 with TRBJ2-2, with D possibly matching TRBD1 (7 bases). CDR1 is MNHNY and CDR2 is SVGAGI in the germline V gene (reference sequence). The CDR3 runs 12 residues. V was cut by 6 bases and J by 10 bases, with 12 bases left in between. CDR3 coding DNA: TGTGCCAGCAGAGGAGGGACAGCGGAGCTGTTTTTT. Protein sequence: CASRGGTAELFF.

This clone appeared a single time. The chain recombines TRBV19 with TRBJ2-2; D possibly corresponds to TRBD1 (5 bases). The CDR3 runs to 14 residues. Germline V gives CDR1 LNHDA, CDR2 SQIVND (reference sequence). The V end was cut by 3 bases, the J end by 5 bases, with 10 bases between. CDR3 in DNA: TGTGCCAGTAGTATTAGCAGGGTAACCGGGGAGCTGTTTTTT. Amino acids: CASSISRVTGELFF.

The chain links TRBV28 to TRBJ2-7; maybe TRBD2 (5 bases). This CDR3 has 16 residues. Germline V CDR1 and CDR2: MDHEN, SYDVKM. V shed 7 bases and J shed 5 bases, with 24 bases lying between them. CDR3 DNA sequence: TGTGCCAGCACACTTTATAAATCCGAGGGTAGAGACGAGCAGTACGTC. Translation: CASTLYKSEGRDEQYV.

This rearrangement joins TRBV11-2 to TRBJ1-4, with TRBD1 matching 10 bases. Germline CDR1 and CDR2: SGHAT and FQNNGV. The CDR3 length is 15 residues. With V trimmed by 5 bases and J by 5 bases, 5 bases remained unmatched. The CDR3: CASSARTGGNEKLFF. The DNA for the CDR3 is TGTGCCAGCAGCGCACGGACAGGGGGAAATGAAAAACTGTTTTTT. Full variable domain (outside the CDR3, taken from reference TRBV11-2 and TRBJ1-4): EAGVAQSPRYKIIEKRQSVAFWCNPISGHATLYWYQQILGQGPKLLIQFQNNGVVDDSQLPKDRFSAERLKGVDSTLKIQPAKLEDSAVYLCASSARTGGNEKLFFGSGTQLSVL.

V and J are TRBV30 and TRBJ2-7; TRBD2 aligns across 10 bases. Germline V gene sequence: CDR1 GTSNPN, CDR2 SVGIG (reference sequence). J gave up 5 bases and V 4 bases, and 8 bases lay outside the gene matches. The CDR3 loop spans 14 amino acids. The CDR3 here is CAWNSAGGGNEQYV. DNA for the CDR3: TGTGCCTGGAATTCAGCGGGAGGGGGTAACGAGCAGTACGTC.

This chain joins TRBV9 and TRBJ2-6; TRBD2 agrees at 7 bases. Per the germline V gene, CDR1 is SGDLS and CDR2 is YYNGEE. This CDR3 is built from 16 residues. V lost 4 bases to trimming and J lost 2 bases; unmatched junction nucleotides: 6. CDR3 amino acids: CASSPGGSAGANVLTF. For the CDR3, the DNA is TGTGCCAGCAGCCCGGGAGGTAGCGCTGGGGCCAACGTCCTGACTTTC.

The V call is TRBV6-1, the J call TRBJ2-1, with D perhaps matching TRBD2 (6 bases). Trimming cost V 2 bases and J 0 bases, with 11 bases left between them. There are 16 residues in the CDR3. Germline lookup yields CDR1 MNHNS and CDR2 SASEGT. CDR3 nucleotides: TGTGCCAGCAGTGAAATGGCGGGGAGCTCCTACAATGAGCAGTTCTTC. Encoded protein: CASSEMAGSSYNEQFF.

The rearrangement uses TRBV14 and TRBJ2-3, with 13 bases lining up with TRBD2. Unmatched junction bases numbered 3, after V lost 0 bases and J lost 0 bases. CDR1 and CDR2 from the germline V gene are SGHDN and FVKESK. The CDR3 has 18 amino acids. CDR3 protein: CASSQDLTSGGSTDTQYF. The DNA for the CDR3 is TGTGCCAGCAGCCAAGATCTGACTAGCGGGGGGAGCACAGATACGCAGTATTTT.

The V and J genes are TRBV5-4 and TRBJ2-5; a weak D match, TRBD1 (5 bases). V was pared by 5 bases and J by 7 bases, with 15 bases between. This CDR3 has 13 amino acids. The germline gives CDR1 SGHNT, CDR2 YYREEE (reference sequence). The chain's CDR3 is CASRSDNVGTQYF. Written as DNA, the CDR3 is TGTGCCAGCAGGTCGGACAATGTGGGGACCCAGTACTTC.

This chain joins TRBV19 and TRBJ1-1; 9 positions match TRBD1. The CDR3 has 16 residues. From germline, CDR1 is LNHDA and CDR2 SQIVND (reference sequence). Unmatched junction bases numbered 5, after V lost 1 base and J lost 2 bases. The CDR3 is CASSIAGTGPNTEAFF. CDR3 nucleotide sequence: TGTGCCAGTAGTATAGCCGGGACAGGGCCAAACACTGAAGCTTTCTTT.

The chain recombines TRBV10-3 with TRBJ1-1; TRBD1 might be the D (6 bases). The CDR3 is made up of 15 amino acids. V lost 5 bases and J 1 base, leaving 14 bases between the germline ends. Per germline, CDR1 ENHRY and CDR2 SYGVKD. DNA for the CDR3: TGTGCCATCAGTATGTCTACAGGGAAGAACACTGAAGCTTTCTTT. It is translated as CAISMSTGKNTEAFF.